The 15 T cell receptor beta chains below were found in one sample sequenced in a study of pediatric ulcerative colitis. TCRdb keeps only in-frame clones here, not all; method: immunoSEQ multiplex PCR. The table has 55,000 to 65,000 clones, more than 60% seen once. The sample comprised blood. The source of these receptors is a boy between 10 and 17 years old with moderate ulcerative colitis.

The chain recombines TRBV7-9 with TRBJ1-2; 10 bases are a match to TRBD1. Looked up from germline, CDR1 is SEHNR and CDR2 is FQNEAQ (reference sequence). The CDR3 runs to 16 residues. V shed 4 bases, J shed 4 bases, and the junction held 9 bases outside the gene matches. Written as DNA, the CDR3 is TGTGCCAGCAGCTCCCACCGGGACAGGGGTACCTATGGCTACACCTTC. It codes for CASSSHRDRGTYGYTF.

The genes are TRBV4-2 and TRBJ2-5, with TRBD2 identical over 7 bases. There are 18 residues in the CDR3. Per the germline V gene, CDR1 is LGHNA and CDR2 is YNFKEQ. V shed 0 bases, J shed 4 bases, and the junction held 14 bases outside the gene matches. CDR3 amino acids: CASSQDPGGGDMGETQYF. Here the CDR3 DNA reads TGTGCCAGCAGCCAAGATCCTGGCGGGGGAGACATGGGAGAGACCCAGTACTTC.

The CDR3 reads CASSRGRSNQPQHF. The CDR3 DNA follows: TGTGCCAGCAGTCGAGGGCGGAGCAATCAGCCCCAGCATTTT. V gene TRBV6-6 combines with J gene TRBJ1-5; no reliable D call. Germline values: CDR1 MNHNY, CDR2 SVGAGI (reference sequence). The CDR3 contains 14 residues. Trimming pared 5 bases from V and 1 base from J, leaving 9 bases between.

This clone appeared once. The chain employs TRBV18 and TRBJ2-1; TRBD2 matches 11 bases. The ends lost 6 bases at V and 8 bases at J; junction bases unmatched: 15. The CDR3 extends over 17 amino acids. CDR1 is KGHSH, CDR2 LQKENI, per germline. The DNA for the CDR3 is TGTGCCAGCTCGCGAACTAGCGGGGGTTCCCAAATGCATGAGCAGTTCTTC. This sequence encodes CASSRTSGGSQMHEQFF.

V is TRBV10-2 and J is TRBJ2-7; D may be TRBD1 (6 bases). The germline gives CDR1 WSHSY, CDR2 SAAADI. V gave up 6 bases and J gave up 6 bases, with 12 bases separating them. The CDR3 totals 12 residues. DNA for the CDR3: TGCGCCAGCAGACAGGGTCTCGGCGAGCAGTACTTC. Translation gives CASRQGLGEQYF.

The chain has TRBV5-4 and TRBJ1-1, with TRBD1 identical over 9 bases. This CDR3 has 13 residues. Trimming cost V 8 bases and J 7 bases; bases outside gene matches: 9. The germline V gene has CDR1 SGHNT and CDR2 YYREEE (reference sequence). The CDR3 DNA follows: TGTGCCAGTCTACAACAGGGGGCAGGTGAAGCTTTCTTT. Translating it yields CASLQQGAGEAFF.

This chain connects TRBV6-5 to TRBJ1-5; the match to TRBD1 covers 9 bases. Germline CDR1 MNHEY, CDR2 SVGAGI. J gave up 6 bases and V 4 bases, and 7 bases lay outside the gene matches. The CDR3 has 15 amino acids. CDR3: CASSSAGTGFQPQHF. Here the CDR3 DNA reads TGTGCCAGCAGTTCGGCCGGGACAGGGTTTCAGCCCCAGCATTTT.

This clone was seen once. This chain connects TRBV9 to TRBJ2-1; tentative D call: TRBD2 (5 bases). The CDR3 sequence is 19 residues long. Germline V gene sequence: CDR1 SGDLS, CDR2 YYNGEE. Trimming cost V 2 bases and J 5 bases, with 26 bases left between them. This CDR3 is CASSVPALLTGNGDNEQFF. The CDR3 nucleotides are TGTGCCAGCAGCGTCCCAGCACTGCTTACGGGGAACGGGGACAATGAGCAGTTCTTC.

The chain carries TRBV6-6 and TRBJ1-1; TRBD1 aligns across 7 bases. CDR3 size: 13 residues. Germline V CDR1 and CDR2: MNHNY, SVGAGI (reference sequence). With 5 bases clipped from V and 4 bases from J, the junction kept 4 bases outside the gene matches. This CDR3 is CASSRQGGTEAFF. CDR3 sequence (DNA): TGTGCCAGCAGTCGACAGGGTGGCACTGAAGCTTTCTTT.

This clone was picked up a small number of times. The chain joins TRBV4-1 to TRBJ2-7; D unclear. The CDR3 sequence is 13 residues long. Germline lookup yields CDR1 MGHRA and CDR2 YSYEKL. The V end was cut by 5 bases, the J end by 2 bases, with 10 bases between. CDR3 DNA: TGCGCCAGCAGCTTGCGATATCCCTACGAGCAGTACTTC. Translating gives CASSLRYPYEQYF.

The chain links TRBV7-8 to TRBJ2-1; no clear D gene. V was trimmed by 5 bases and J by 0 bases, leaving 11 bases between them. The CDR3 is 15 amino acids. Germline lookup yields CDR1 SGHVS and CDR2 FQNEAQ. CDR3 nucleotides: TGTGCCAGCAGCCAAGGTTGGGACTCCTACAATGAGCAGTTCTTC. Translation: CASSQGWDSYNEQFF.

There are a few counts of this clone. The chain has TRBV7-7 and TRBJ2-5, with a tentative D call TRBD2 (5 bases). This CDR3 has 15 residues. The V end was cut by 2 bases, the J end by 2 bases, with 12 bases between. The germline gives CDR1 SSHAT, CDR2 FNYEAQ (reference sequence). The CDR3 here is CASSLTSGRQETQYF. The CDR3 DNA reads as TGTGCCAGCAGCTTAACCAGCGGAAGACAAGAGACCCAGTACTTC.

As concerns this clone: Sequence at one end of the junction differs from germline and may be a read error. The chain combines TRBV10-3 with TRBJ1-2, with D possibly matching TRBD1 (6 bases). The CDR3 is 12 residues long. Germline V gene sequence: CDR1 ENHRY, CDR2 SYGVKD. The CDR3 region is CAISESGTPFFF. The CDR3 DNA reads as TGTGCCATCAGTGAGTCCGGGACACCCTTTTTCTTC.

The V call is TRBV5-6, the J call TRBJ2-2; D call uncertain. Germline CDR1 SGHDT, CDR2 YYEEEE. This CDR3 has 13 amino acids. Trimming stripped 6 bases from V and 9 bases from J, with 15 bases between. CDR3 amino acids: CASTSTMERELFF. The CDR3 nucleotides read TGTGCCAGCACCTCGACGATGGAACGGGAGCTGTTTTTT.

V and J are TRBV10-1 and TRBJ1-2; 7 bases match TRBD1. The V gene end was trimmed by 6 bases and the J gene end by 8 bases; junction bases not matched to a gene: 15. Per the germline V gene, CDR1 is WNHNN and CDR2 is SYGVQD (reference sequence). The CDR3 has 15 residues. CDR3 sequence (DNA): TGCGCCAGCAGGCACGACAGGGTAGGGTTGGAAGGCTACACCTTC. Translating gives CASRHDRVGLEGYTF.